What follows are 28 T cell receptor beta chains derived from one specimen sequenced in a study of PD-L1 blockade in urothelial cancer (dated by TCRdb to 2015 to 2018). The receptor library was made with the immunoSEQ multiplex PCR assay. TCRdb took over this immuneACCESS table, retaining in-frame rearrangements with V and J assigned. Such tables are incomplete; in checked studies, under half of the missing clones stem from an unresolved V gene, and the remainder is unexplained. Counted in this sample were roughly 87,000 clones; 89% of them appeared once. The ten largest clones represent 0.85% to 1% of the sample. The time point label for this specimen denotes: pretreatment peripheral blood. This sample comprised PBMCs, obtained around atezolizumab (anti-PD-L1) treatment. The receptor source for this set is a woman of 80 years or more with urothelial cancer.

This chain uses TRBV5-1 with TRBJ2-7; TRBD2 aligns across 11 bases. CDR3 length: 14 residues. Germline CDR1 is SGHRS and CDR2 is YFSETQ. With 4 bases clipped from V and 5 bases from J, the junction kept 5 bases outside the gene matches. The CDR3 DNA sequence: TGCGCCAGCAGCAAGTTAGCGGGAGGGAACGAGCAGTACTTC. The encoded protein is CASSKLAGGNEQYF.

The CDR3 DNA reads TGTGCCAGCTCACCTTTAAATGAGGAGGCTTTCTTT. Its protein is CASSPLNEEAFF. The V call is TRBV18, the J call TRBJ1-1; no firm D call. Looked up from germline, CDR1 is KGHSH and CDR2 is LQKENI. The CDR3 consists of 12 residues. V lost 3 bases, J lost 11 bases, and 13 bases lay in between. The full variable domain, its missing parts supplied by reference TRBV18 and TRBJ1-1, is NAGVMQNPRHLVRRRGQEARLRCSPMKGHSHVYWYRQLPEEGLKFMVYLQKENIIDESGMPKERFSAEFPKEGPSILRIQQVVRGDSAAYFCASSPLNEEAFFGQGTRLTVV.

The chain has TRBV5-1 and TRBJ2-1, with 9 bases that match TRBD2. In germline, CDR1 is SGHRS, CDR2 YFSETQ. With 3 bases clipped from V and 0 bases from J, the junction kept 1 base outside the gene matches. The CDR3 is 15 amino acids. As DNA, the CDR3 is TGCGCCAGCAGCTCTAGCGGGACCTCCTACAATGAGCAGTTCTTC. Translation: CASSSSGTSYNEQFF.

The chain joins TRBV5-1 to TRBJ1-1; D might be TRBD1 (6 bases). Looked up from germline, CDR1 is SGHRS and CDR2 is YFSETQ. The CDR3 is made up of 14 amino acids. Trimming left V 6 bases short and J 1 base short, with 13 bases between. CDR3 region: CASNLGGANTEAFF. In nucleotides, the CDR3 is TGCGCCAGCAATCTTGGGGGGGCGAACACTGAAGCTTTCTTT.

The rearrangement links TRBV27 to TRBJ2-7; TRBD2 matches at 10 bases. Per the germline V gene, CDR1 is MNHEY and CDR2 is SMNVEV (reference sequence). The CDR3 runs 15 residues. J gave up 0 bases and V 5 bases, and 4 bases lay outside the gene matches. CDR3 amino acids: CASSETSGSSYEQYF. CDR3 DNA: TGTGCCAGCAGTGAGACTAGCGGGTCCTCCTACGAGCAGTACTTC.

The chain carries TRBV11-2 and TRBJ2-2; 13 nucleotides align to TRBD2. There are 17 residues in the CDR3. With V trimmed by 1 base and J by 4 bases, 3 bases remained unmatched. Germline V gene data show CDR1 as SGHAT and CDR2 as FQNNGV. CDR3 in DNA: TGTGCCAGCAGCTTAGGACTAGCGGGAGGAGGCACCGGGGAGCTGTTTTTT. Residues: CASSLGLAGGGTGELFF.

V and J are TRBV5-1 and TRBJ1-1, with D hard to call. CDR1 is SGHRS, CDR2 YFSETQ, per germline. The CDR3 consists of 16 residues. Between the trimmed V and J ends, which lost 4 bases and 0 bases, there was a span of 16 bases. CDR3 in DNA: TGCGCCAGCAGCCACCTTCCCGGGAAGATGAACACTGAAGCTTTCTTT. Its protein is CASSHLPGKMNTEAFF.

CDR3 protein: CAWSIGIGQGRWGYTF. DNA of the CDR3: TGTGCCTGGAGCATTGGAATTGGACAGGGCCGATGGGGCTACACCTTC. The V and J genes are TRBV30 and TRBJ1-2, with 8 bases fitting TRBD1. Unmatched junction bases numbered 17, after V lost 3 bases and J lost 8 bases. The germline CDR1 and CDR2 sequences are GTSNPN and SVGIG (reference sequence). The CDR3 spans 16 residues. Together with reference TRBV30 and TRBJ1-2, the CDR3 gives the full variable domain: SQTIHQWPATLVQPVGSPLSLECTVEGTSNPNLYWYRQAAGRGLQLLFYSVGIGQISSEVPQNLSASRPQDRQFILSSKKLLLSDSGFYLCAWSIGIGQGRWGYTFGSGTRLTVV.

The gene calls are TRBV11-2 and TRBJ1-2; D is perhaps TRBD1 (6 bases). V gave up 5 bases and J gave up 2 bases, with 15 bases separating them. This CDR3 has 15 amino acids. Germline CDR1 is SGHAT and CDR2 is FQNNGV. For the CDR3, the DNA is TGTGCCAGCAGCCTAAGGGACACTTGGAACTATGGCTACACCTTC. Protein: CASSLRDTWNYGYTF. Based on the CDR3 plus reference TRBV11-2 and TRBJ1-2, the full variable domain is EAGVAQSPRYKIIEKRQSVAFWCNPISGHATLYWYQQILGQGPKLLIQFQNNGVVDDSQLPKDRFSAERLKGVDSTLKIQPAKLEDSAVYLCASSLRDTWNYGYTFGSGTRLTVV.

The chain carries TRBV10-1 and TRBJ2-3; maybe TRBD2 (5 bases). Germline values: CDR1 WNHNN, CDR2 SYGVQD (reference sequence). The CDR3 covers 16 residues. Trimming stripped 5 bases from V and 1 base from J, with 16 bases between. CDR3 DNA: TGCGCCAGCAGTAAGGACTGGGCGGAAGGCACAGATACGCAGTATTTT. Protein: CASSKDWAEGTDTQYF.

V is TRBV29-1 and J is TRBJ1-2; maybe TRBD1 (6 bases). The CDR3 runs 12 residues. Per the germline V gene, CDR1 is SQVTM and CDR2 is ANQGSEA. Trimming removed 7 bases at V and 11 bases at J, with 20 bases between. CDR3 region: CSGRLGHLGYTF. CDR3 DNA: TGCAGCGGACGGTTGGGACATTTGGGGTACACCTTC. Filled out from reference TRBV29-1 and TRBJ1-2, the complete variable domain reads SAVISQKPSRDICQRGTSLTIQCQVDSQVTMMFWYRQQPGQSLTLIATANQGSEATYESGFVIDKFPISRPNLTFSTLTVSNMSPEDSSIYLCSGRLGHLGYTFGSGTRLTVV.

The rearrangement uses TRBV27 and TRBJ1-1; 7 bases are shared with TRBD1. V lost 5 bases and J lost 2; bases outside the gene matches: 5. Germline V gene sequence: CDR1 MNHEY, CDR2 SMNVEV (reference sequence). This CDR3 has 14 amino acids. CDR3: CASSLDRVNTEAFF. The CDR3 DNA follows: TGTGCCAGCAGTCTAGACAGGGTTAACACTGAAGCTTTCTTT.

The V gene is TRBV9, the J gene TRBJ1-1, with 9 bases lining up with TRBD1. After removal of 2 bases from V and 5 bases from J, the junction contained 7 bases not matched to a gene. Germline-derived CDR1 and CDR2 are SGDLS and YYNGEE. This CDR3 comprises 15 residues. The CDR3 here is CASSVPTGGSTEAFF. The DNA of the CDR3 is TGTGCCAGCAGCGTGCCGACAGGGGGAAGTACTGAAGCTTTCTTT. The variable domain in full, with the rest retrieved from reference TRBV9 and TRBJ1-1, is DSGVTQTPKHLITATGQRVTLRCSPRSGDLSVYWYQQSLDQGLQFLIQYYNGEERAKGNILERFSAQQFPDLHSELNLSSLELGDSALYFCASSVPTGGSTEAFFGQGTRLTVV.

This chain uses TRBV5-6 with TRBJ2-5, with TRBD1 identical over 9 bases. Looked up from germline, CDR1 is SGHDT and CDR2 is YYEEEE. V gave up 0 bases and J gave up 5 bases; unmatched junction bases: 5. The CDR3 covers 15 residues. The CDR3 loop is CASSLDRGHVETQYF. CDR3 DNA: TGTGCCAGCAGCTTGGACAGGGGGCACGTGGAGACCCAGTACTTC.

The genes are TRBV28 and TRBJ2-7; 13 positions agree with TRBD2. From germline, CDR1 is MDHEN and CDR2 SYDVKM. V shed 6 bases, J shed 0 bases, and the junction held 8 bases outside the gene matches. The CDR3 consists of 17 residues. This chain's CDR3 is CASRGTSGTAHSYEQYF. The CDR3 DNA reads TGTGCCAGCAGGGGGACTAGCGGGACCGCACACTCCTACGAGCAGTACTTC.

Ten or more counts support this clone. The chain uses TRBV5-4 and TRBJ1-4; TRBD1 is a possible D gene (5 bases). Germline CDR1 SGHNT, CDR2 YYREEE (reference sequence). Trimming left V 0 bases short and J 6 bases short, with 15 bases between. The CDR3 sequence is 16 residues long. The CDR3: CASSLGAGTLDEKLFF. CDR3 nucleotide sequence: TGTGCCAGCAGCTTGGGGGCGGGGACGTTGGATGAAAAACTGTTTTTT.

The rearrangement links TRBV19 to TRBJ2-3; D remains unclear. CDR3 size: 15 residues. Germline lookup yields CDR1 LNHDA and CDR2 SQIVND (reference sequence). V lost 2 bases to trimming and J lost 2 bases, with 11 bases between them. CDR3 loop: CASSISRSYTDTQYF. The CDR3 DNA sequence: TGTGCCAGTAGTATATCCCGGTCTTACACAGATACGCAGTATTTT.

This sequence joins TRBV30 and TRBJ1-6, with D hard to call. The CDR3 sequence is 12 residues long. Trimming left V 1 base short and J 8 bases short, with 6 bases between. Germline lookup yields CDR1 GTSNPN and CDR2 SVGIG (reference sequence). The CDR3 loop reads CAWSGVHSPLHF. DNA for the CDR3: TGTGCCTGGAGTGGCGTTCATTCACCCCTCCACTTT.

V is TRBV27 and J is TRBJ2-3; 10 nucleotides match TRBD2. The CDR3 sequence is 18 residues long. Germline loops: CDR1 MNHEY, CDR2 SMNVEV (reference sequence). The junction had 16 bases not matched to a gene; V was cut back by 5 bases and J by 5 bases. The CDR3 here is CASSPGGASGSAGDTQYF. Here the CDR3 DNA reads TGTGCCAGCAGTCCCGGGGGGGCTAGCGGGAGTGCCGGAGATACGCAGTATTTT.

This sequence joins TRBV7-9 and TRBJ1-1; perhaps TRBD1 as D (6 bases). Trimming cost V 7 bases and J 10 bases, with 16 bases left between them. The CDR3 runs to 12 residues. Germline V gene lookup returns CDR1 SEHNR and CDR2 FQNEAQ (reference sequence). In DNA form, the CDR3 reads TGTGCCAGCACCCGTGGGGGGGGCAGAGCTTTCTTT. It specifies CASTRGGGRAFF. Combining the CDR3 with reference TRBV7-9 and TRBJ1-1 gives the whole variable domain DTGVSQNPRHKITKRGQNVTFRCDPISEHNRLYWYRQTLGQGPEFLTYFQNEAQLEKSRLLSDRFSAERPKGSFSTLEIQRTEQGDSAMYLCASTRGGGRAFFGQGTRLTVV.

The V call is TRBV27, the J call TRBJ1-3; D perhaps matches TRBD1 (6 bases). This CDR3 spans 15 amino acids. Trimming removed 3 bases from V and 2 bases from J, with 11 bases in between. The germline CDR1 and CDR2 sequences are MNHEY and SMNVEV (reference sequence). The CDR3 sequence: CASSLQGPPGNTIYF. The CDR3 coding sequence is TGTGCCAGCAGTTTGCAGGGGCCGCCTGGAAACACCATATATTTT.

V and J are TRBV10-3 and TRBJ1-4; a possible D gene is TRBD1 (5 bases). This CDR3 is built from 17 residues. CDR1 and CDR2 (germline): ENHRY, SYGVKD. V shed 3 bases and J shed 11 bases, with 25 bases lying between them. CDR3 in amino acids: CAISDSPKYSGTPKLFF. CDR3 in DNA: TGTGCCATCAGTGATTCTCCGAAATATTCAGGGACTCCGAAACTGTTTTTT.

This chain joins TRBV6-5 and TRBJ2-1; D remains unclear. Between the trimmed V and J ends, which lost 6 bases and 9 bases, there was a span of 12 bases. This CDR3 comprises 12 residues. Germline CDR1 reads MNHEY; CDR2 reads SVGAGI. The chain's CDR3 is CASSLSWSEQFF. The DNA of the CDR3 is TGTGCCAGCAGCCTGAGCTGGAGTGAGCAGTTCTTC.

The genes are TRBV5-6 and TRBJ2-7; TRBD1 aligns across 7 bases. V was pared by 0 bases and J by 2 bases, with 2 bases of the junction left unmatched. The V gene's germline CDR1 is SGHDT and CDR2 YYEEEE. This CDR3 region has 14 residues. CDR3 residues: CASSLGQGAYEQYF. The CDR3 nucleotides are TGTGCCAGCAGCTTGGGGCAGGGGGCCTACGAGCAGTACTTC. The variable domain in full, with the rest retrieved from reference TRBV5-6 and TRBJ2-7, is DAGVTQSPTHLIKTRGQQVTLRCSPKSGHDTVSWYQQALGQGPQFIFQYYEEEERQRGNFPDRFSGHQFPNYSSELNVNALLLGDSALYLCASSLGQGAYEQYFGPGTRLTVT.

The chain employs TRBV4-2 and TRBJ2-5, with D perhaps matching TRBD1 (7 bases). The CDR3 runs 15 residues. The V gene lost 0 bases and the J gene lost 3 bases, with 11 bases spanning the gap. The germline V gene encodes CDR1 LGHNA and CDR2 YNFKEQ. CDR3 nucleotide sequence: TGTGCCAGCAGCCAAGATGCGGGGACAGAAGAGACCCAGTACTTC. This gives the protein CASSQDAGTEETQYF.

The chain links TRBV18 to TRBJ2-1, with 11 bases fitting TRBD2. With V trimmed by 5 bases and J by 7 bases, 1 base remained unmatched. CDR3 length: 13 residues. Germline lookup yields CDR1 KGHSH and CDR2 LQKENI. The CDR3, as DNA: TGTGCCAGCTCAAGACTAGCGGGAAATGAGCAGTTCTTC. Translating it yields CASSRLAGNEQFF.

The chain carries TRBV28 and TRBJ1-5; D is undetermined. This CDR3 comprises 16 residues. Germline V gives CDR1 MDHEN, CDR2 SYDVKM. Trimming took 1 base from V and 8 from J, leaving 18 bases between them. For the CDR3, the DNA is TGTGCCAGCAGTTTATTGTTACAGCCCCTCGGTAAGCCCCAGCATTTT. It translates to CASSLLLQPLGKPQHF.

This chain uses TRBV7-2 with TRBJ1-4; D is possibly TRBD1 (5 bases). The CDR3 runs 16 residues. Trimming cost V 5 bases and J 7 bases, with 20 bases left between them. Germline V gene lookup returns CDR1 SGHTA and CDR2 FQGNSA. The CDR3 DNA sequence: TGTGCCAGCAGCCGGGACTTTTTAAGAAGGGGTGAAAAACTGTTTTTT. Protein product: CASSRDFLRRGEKLFF.